These 25 T cell receptor beta chains share one sample of origin, sequenced in a study of blood T cell repertoires in COVID-19. Produced via immunoSEQ multiplex PCR; TCRdb's table is partial and in-frame only. In the table there are tens of thousands of clones, 80% to 90% of which are singletons. Sequenced input: peripheral blood. The receptors originated from a man older than 75 with active or convalescent COVID-19.

The rearrangement links TRBV6-6 to TRBJ2-7; 7 bases are shared with TRBD1. The trim removed 6 bases at V and 5 bases at J, leaving 10 bases unmatched. The CDR3 is 14 amino acids. Per the germline V gene, CDR1 is MNHNY and CDR2 is SVGAGI (reference sequence). The CDR3 sequence: CASRRETGINEQYF. The CDR3 nucleotides are TGTGCCAGCAGGCGCGAGACAGGGATCAACGAGCAGTACTTC.

This rearrangement joins TRBV19 to TRBJ1-5; the match to TRBD1 covers 7 bases. The trim removed 5 bases at V and 5 bases at J, leaving 6 bases unmatched. The length of the CDR3 is 14 residues. Germline assignment: CDR1 LNHDA and CDR2 SQIVND (reference sequence). The CDR3 here is CASSDRVEYQPQHF. CDR3 nucleotides: TGTGCCAGTAGTGACAGGGTGGAATATCAGCCCCAGCATTTT.

The chain carries TRBV18 and TRBJ1-2; the match to TRBD1 covers 8 bases. After removal of 4 bases from V and 6 bases from J, the junction contained 7 bases not matched to a gene. The CDR3 spans 14 residues. Germline V lookup: CDR1 KGHSH, CDR2 LQKENI. CDR3 sequence: CASSRTGTYNGYTF. The CDR3 coding sequence is TGTGCCAGCTCACGGACAGGGACTTATAATGGCTACACCTTC.

In its sample, this clone was seen once. V usage is TRBV18 and J usage is TRBJ2-3, with 16 bases aligning to TRBD2. V was pared by 3 bases and J by 2 bases, with 2 bases of the junction left unmatched. This CDR3 contains 17 residues. The germline gives CDR1 KGHSH, CDR2 LQKENI. CDR3: CASSPGTSGRATDTQYF. CDR3 DNA: TGTGCCAGCTCACCCGGGACTAGCGGGAGGGCCACAGATACGCAGTATTTT.

This clone is a singleton in its sample. The chain employs TRBV2 and TRBJ2-7; TRBD2 might be the D (5 bases). Germline V gene sequence: CDR1 SNHLY, CDR2 FYNNEI. This CDR3 comprises 13 residues. The V gene lost 7 bases and the J gene lost 1 base, with 11 bases spanning the gap. For the CDR3, the DNA is TGTGCCAGCAATCGGCGGGTATCCTACGAGCAGTACTTC. Its protein product is CASNRRVSYEQYF.

The J gene is TRBJ1-5, the V gene TRBV6-2 or TRBV6-3; tentative D call: TRBD1 (5 bases). Germline loops: CDR1 MNHEY, CDR2 SVGEGT. CDR3 size: 15 residues. Trimming pared 2 bases from V and 4 bases from J, leaving 12 bases between. The CDR3 sequence is CASSYGGTLNQPQHF. In DNA, the CDR3 is TGTGCCAGCAGTTACGGGGGGACCCTTAATCAGCCCCAGCATTTT.

This clone was picked up a small number of times. The rearrangement links TRBV5-4 to TRBJ1-3; TRBD1 matches at 7 bases. Looked up from germline, CDR1 is SGHNT and CDR2 is YYREEE (reference sequence). The CDR3 consists of 15 residues. Trimming cost V 4 bases and J 0 bases; bases outside gene matches: 4. In DNA form, the CDR3 reads TGTGCCAGCAGCGCGGGACAGCACTCTGGAAACACCATATATTTT. Translation gives CASSAGQHSGNTIYF.

The rearrangement joins TRBV2 to TRBJ1-6, with 7 bases matching TRBD1. J lost 7 bases, V lost 8 bases, and 8 bases had no gene match. The CDR3 covers 14 residues. Germline V gene data show CDR1 as SNHLY and CDR2 as FYNNEI. The DNA of the CDR3 is TGTGCCAGCGGAGGGGGACAGATCAATTCACCCCTCCACTTT. As protein: CASGGGQINSPLHF.

V and J are TRBV5-6 and TRBJ2-4; unclear D gene. Germline assignment: CDR1 SGHDT and CDR2 YYEEEE. V lost 3 bases to trimming and J lost 5 bases, with 9 bases between them. The CDR3 length is 13 residues. The CDR3 sequence: CASSWASQNIQYF. The CDR3 DNA reads TGTGCCAGCAGCTGGGCGAGCCAAAACATTCAGTACTTC.

This chain uses TRBV24-1 with TRBJ2-3; D is unclear. The CDR3 totals 15 residues. The germline V and J ends were trimmed by 1 base and 2 bases, with 9 bases remaining between them. Looked up from germline, CDR1 is KGHDR and CDR2 is SFDVKD. CDR3 nucleotide sequence: TGTGCCACCAGTGATTTTGACGGAGACACAGATACGCAGTATTTT. As protein: CATSDFDGDTDTQYF.

J is TRBJ1-1 and V is TRBV7-9; possible D gene TRBD1, 6 bases. The CDR3 loop spans 18 amino acids. V lost 8 bases, J lost 5 bases, and 30 bases lay in between. Germline assignment: CDR1 SEHNR and CDR2 FQNEAQ (reference sequence). CDR3 amino acids: CASALPQGHTLRGTEAFF. The DNA for the CDR3 is TGTGCCAGCGCCCTCCCCCAGGGTCACACCCTTAGGGGGACTGAAGCTTTCTTT.

The chain recombines TRBV30 with TRBJ2-2; TRBD2 is a possible D gene (7 bases). V lost 1 base to trimming and J lost 7 bases, with 13 bases between them. This CDR3 spans 14 amino acids. Germline CDR1 and CDR2: GTSNPN and SVGIG (reference sequence). The CDR3 region has the DNA TGTGCCTGGAGTGCGGGGGGCAAGGTCGGGGAGCTGTTTTTT. It is translated as CAWSAGGKVGELFF.

The rearrangement links TRBV27 to TRBJ1-6; D may be TRBD1 (6 bases). Trimming cost V 0 bases and J 9 bases, with 9 bases left between them. The CDR3 has 14 amino acids. CDR1 and CDR2 (germline): MNHEY, SMNVEV (reference sequence). This CDR3 reads CASSLSRGSSPLHF. The CDR3 coding sequence is TGTGCCAGCAGTTTATCCAGGGGTTCTTCACCCCTCCACTTT.

The V gene is TRBV18, the J gene TRBJ2-1; 10 bases match TRBD1. CDR1 KGHSH and CDR2 LQKENI come from the germline V gene. The length of the CDR3 is 17 residues. Unmatched junction bases numbered 10, after V lost 3 bases and J lost 5 bases. The CDR3: CASSPARTGGGNNEQFF. In DNA form, the CDR3 reads TGTGCCAGCTCACCGGCGAGGACAGGGGGGGGAAACAATGAGCAGTTCTTC.

The gene calls are TRBV24-1 and TRBJ2-7; TRBD1 agrees at 8 bases. The CDR3 is 15 amino acids. CDR1 is KGHDR and CDR2 is SFDVKD in the germline V gene. V shed 5 bases and J 5 bases; nucleotides not matched to a gene: 10. The CDR3 loop reads CATSATGGGDDEQYF. The CDR3 DNA follows: TGTGCCACCAGTGCCACAGGGGGAGGTGACGACGAGCAGTACTTC.

The chain recombines TRBV18 with TRBJ2-3; 10 nucleotides agree with TRBD2. The J segment lost 6 bases and the V segment lost 2 bases, leaving 2 bases of the junction unmatched. The CDR3 runs 14 residues. The germline V gene has CDR1 KGHSH and CDR2 LQKENI. CDR3: CASSPGTSADTQYF. The CDR3, as DNA: TGTGCCAGCTCACCAGGGACTAGCGCGGATACGCAGTATTTT. Complete variable domain (other parts from reference TRBV18 and TRBJ2-3): NAGVMQNPRHLVRRRGQEARLRCSPMKGHSHVYWYRQLPEEGLKFMVYLQKENIIDESGMPKERFSAEFPKEGPSILRIQQVVRGDSAAYFCASSPGTSADTQYFGPGTRLTVL.

The CDR3 region has the DNA TGCGCCAGCAGCCCGGAGGGTGGTCAGCCCCAGCATTTT. Its translation: CASSPEGGQPQHF. The chain combines TRBV5-1 with TRBJ1-5; D is undetermined. The CDR3 consists of 13 residues. Germline V gene lookup returns CDR1 SGHRS and CDR2 YFSETQ. Deletions cut 4 bases from V and 6 bases from J, with 11 bases between.

The rearrangement links TRBV11-3 to TRBJ2-3; a weak D match, TRBD2 (6 bases). CDR3 length: 16 amino acids. Germline CDR1 is SGHNT and CDR2 is YENEEA. V gave up 5 bases and J gave up 1 base, with 16 bases separating them. CDR3 DNA sequence: TGTGCCAGCAGCAGTGGGAGGCCTGGAGGCACAGATACGCAGTATTTT. Translating gives CASSSGRPGGTDTQYF.

The chain is built from TRBV6-5 and TRBJ1-2; D unclear. Germline-derived CDR1 and CDR2 are MNHEY and SVGAGI. CDR3 length: 14 amino acids. V lost 0 bases and J lost 2, with 7 bases in between. DNA for the CDR3: TGTGCCAGCAGTTACTCGGAGCAGAACTATGGCTACACCTTC. Its protein product is CASSYSEQNYGYTF.

The chain recombines TRBV14 with TRBJ2-1, with 9 bases matching TRBD1. This CDR3 spans 15 amino acids. Germline V CDR1 and CDR2: SGHDN, FVKESK. With 4 bases clipped from V and 7 bases from J, the junction kept 8 bases outside the gene matches. The CDR3 DNA reads as TGTGCCAGCAGCCCCCGGACAGGGGAAAGAAATGAGCAGTTCTTC. It is translated as CASSPRTGERNEQFF.

This clone was recorded only once. The CDR3 DNA follows: TGTGCTAGTGGTCCCGTGACCTACGGGGGAGATGAGCAGTTCTTC. As protein: CASGPVTYGGDEQFF. V and J are TRBV12-5 and TRBJ2-1; weak D call: TRBD2 (6 bases). CDR3 length: 15 residues. The V end lost 5 bases, the J end lost 8 bases, and 19 bases lay between the germline ends. Germline assignment: CDR1 LGHNT and CDR2 FRNRAP.

A remark on this clone: Its ends do not fully match the called genes, so a read error is possible. The V gene is TRBV29-1, the J gene TRBJ1-4; D is possibly TRBD1 (5 bases). The length of the CDR3 is 16 residues. Germline CDR1 SQVTM, CDR2 ANQGSEA. The CDR3 reads CGVSYRKNAANEKLFF. CDR3 bases: TGCGGCGTTTCTTACAGGAAGAACGCAGCTAATGAAAAACTGTTTTTT.

The rearrangement links TRBV30 to TRBJ2-6, with D possibly being TRBD2 (5 bases). The V end lost 2 bases, the J end lost 2 bases, and 19 bases lay between the germline ends. The germline V gene has CDR1 GTSNPN and CDR2 SVGIG (reference sequence). The CDR3 sequence is 18 residues long. CDR3 bases: TGTGCCTGGAGTCAGGAGGATTTCGCAGGAACTGGGGCCAACGTCCTGACTTTC. Its translation: CAWSQEDFAGTGANVLTF.

This chain uses TRBV25-1 with TRBJ2-4; 7 nucleotides agree with TRBD1. This CDR3 is built from 13 residues. V lost 7 bases and J lost 7; bases outside the gene matches: 7. CDR1 MGHDK and CDR2 SYGVNS come from the germline V gene. Here the CDR3 reads CASTPRGWNIQYF. The CDR3 DNA sequence: TGTGCCAGCACCCCCAGGGGGTGGAACATTCAGTACTTC.

The chain employs TRBV19 and TRBJ1-1; 8 bases map to TRBD1. This CDR3 has 16 residues. Germline lookup yields CDR1 LNHDA and CDR2 SQIVND (reference sequence). V lost 6 bases, J lost 7 bases, and 16 bases stayed unmatched. The CDR3 sequence: CASRALQGGREVEAFF. The CDR3 DNA follows: TGTGCCAGTAGGGCTTTACAGGGGGGTCGGGAGGTTGAAGCTTTCTTT.